The T cell receptor (beta chain) described here comes from a study of shared T cell receptors in the human thymus. The CDR3 loop spans 16 amino acids. Germline CDR1 and CDR2: SGHTA and FQGTGA. V dropped 5 bases and J dropped 1 base, with 14 bases sitting between them. Only in-frame clones appear in the TCRdb table, and some are missing; sequencing was by immunoSEQ multiplex PCR. The sample yields more than 550,000 clones, over 75% seen once. This sample was shared with a second study, whose subject was human thymus T cells. That work contributes: The study used thymus tissue resected during corrective heart surgery.

V is TRBV7-3 and J is TRBJ2-2; maybe TRBD1 (5 bases). Sequencing was done on a sample of thymocytes. The TCR comes from a boy younger than two with a congenital heart defect. The CDR3 reads CASSKQVQRNTGELFF. In nucleotides, the CDR3 is TGTGCCAGCAGCAAACAGGTACAGAGGAACACCGGGGAGCTGTTTTTT. Full variable domain (rest looked up from reference TRBV7-3 and TRBJ2-2): GAGVSQTPSNKVTEKGKYVELRCDPISGHTALYWYRQSLGQGPEFLIYFQGTGAADDSGLPNDRFFAVRPEGSVSTLKIQRTERGDSAVYLCASSKQVQRNTGELFFGEGSRLTVL.